Included here is one T cell receptor beta chain sequence, with context. This record comes from a study of cytomegalovirus exposure and HLA in healthy donors. The overall study: The approximately 700 first-cohort repertoires shared a platform with the 130 or so validation repertoires, as reported in a later analysis.

Trimming took off 6 bases at V and 5 bases at J, with 13 bases between the two ends. Per the germline V gene, CDR1 is LNHDA and CDR2 is SQIVND (reference sequence). CDR3 length: 13 residues. Profiled with immunoSEQ multiplex PCR; TCRdb holds only in-frame clones, not every one. The profile shows 70,000 or so clones, 90% to 95% of them singletons. The genes are TRBV19 and TRBJ1-1, with D possibly matching TRBD1 (6 bases). Sequencing was done on a sample of PBMCs. This clonotype originated in a young man in good health and CMV-seropositive. The CDR3 nucleotides are TGTGCCAGTAGAGACACAGGGAGTACTGAAGCTTTCTTT. Translating it yields CASRDTGSTEAFF.